Each of the 12 T cell receptor beta chains below was sequenced from the same sample in a study of a mutant IDH1 vaccine in newly diagnosed glioma. No antigen has been identified for these receptors. Time point denoted: week 47, end of study. The content of each vaccine dose was 300 ug of mutant IDH1 20-mer peptide, and topical imiquimod accompanied it. The protocol was immunoSEQ multiplex PCR, while the TCRdb copy is restricted to in-frame clones and leaves out a portion. The profile shows tens of thousands of clones, roughly 80% of them singletons. The material was PBMCs, obtained from a glioma patient whose treatment included an IDH1 peptide vaccine. The receptors here all came from a young man with glioma. Some clones in this sample may be carry-over from other donors' samples.

CDR3 residues: CASSPPEREGTGSGTEAFF. CDR3 DNA: TGTGCCAGCAGCCCCCCCGAGCGGGAGGGTACGGGGTCGGGGACTGAAGCTTTCTTT. The chain has TRBV7-9 and TRBJ1-1; D not certain. CDR1 and CDR2 (germline): SEHNR, FQNEAQ (reference sequence). V was clipped by 5 bases and J by 5 bases, with 30 bases between them. This CDR3 region has 19 residues.

The chain couples TRBV2 to TRBJ2-1; D ambiguous. In germline, CDR1 is SNHLY, CDR2 FYNNEI. V lost 3 bases and J 3 bases, leaving 9 bases between the germline ends. The CDR3 runs to 14 residues. The DNA for the CDR3 is TGTGCCAGCAGTGATAGGAGATTCTACAATGAGCAGTTCTTC. Translating gives CASSDRRFYNEQFF. The full variable domain, its missing parts supplied by reference TRBV2 and TRBJ2-1, is EPEVTQTPSHQVTQMGQEVILRCVPISNHLYFYWYRQILGQKVEFLVSFYNNEISEKSEIFDDQFSVERPDGSNFTLKIRSTKLEDSAMYFCASSDRRFYNEQFFGPGTRLTVL.

The V gene is TRBV27, the J gene TRBJ1-5, with D possibly matching TRBD1 (6 bases). Between the trimmed V and J ends, which lost 2 bases and 6 bases, there was a span of 8 bases. The CDR3 extends over 13 amino acids. Germline CDR1 reads MNHEY; CDR2 reads SMNVEV (reference sequence). In DNA, the CDR3 is TGTGCCAGCAGTTTAGGGGGCGGTCAGCCCCAGCATTTT. This encodes CASSLGGGQPQHF.

The chain recombines TRBV4-3 with TRBJ1-1; 8 nucleotides match TRBD1. Germline V gives CDR1 LGHNA, CDR2 YSLEER. The length of the CDR3 is 14 residues. The J segment lost 7 bases and the V segment lost 3 bases, leaving 7 bases of the junction unmatched. The CDR3 DNA follows: TGCGCCAGCAGCCAGACAAACAGGGGGAGTGAAGCTTTCTTT. It codes for CASSQTNRGSEAFF.

The J gene is TRBJ1-5, the V gene TRBV28; D remains unclear. The CDR3 totals 17 residues. V lost 3 bases, J lost 1 base, and 16 bases lay in between. Germline CDR1 is MDHEN and CDR2 is SYDVKM. The CDR3 DNA reads TGTGCCAGCAGTTTTACATTAAGGGTAGGGAGCAATCAGCCCCAGCATTTT. Protein: CASSFTLRVGSNQPQHF.

The gene calls are TRBV19 and TRBJ2-2, with unresolved D. Germline V CDR1 and CDR2: LNHDA, SQIVND (reference sequence). The V end was cut by 7 bases, the J end by 4 bases, with 16 bases between. The CDR3 spans 15 residues. CDR3 region: CASTLMTPPTGELFF. The CDR3 DNA follows: TGTGCCAGTACCCTTATGACACCCCCCACCGGGGAGCTGTTTTTT.

V and J are TRBV5-6 and TRBJ2-3; 16 bases map to TRBD2. Germline CDR1 SGHDT, CDR2 YYEEEE. V lost 4 bases to trimming and J lost 2 bases; unmatched junction nucleotides: 4. The length of the CDR3 is 17 residues. This chain's CDR3 is CASSEGTSGRATDTQYF. DNA of the CDR3: TGTGCCAGCAGCGAGGGGACTAGCGGGAGGGCCACAGATACGCAGTATTTT.

This clone was observed once. The rearrangement uses TRBV4-3 and TRBJ1-2, with D hard to call. V lost 0 bases and J lost 5, with 7 bases in between. Germline V lookup: CDR1 LGHNA, CDR2 YSLEER. CDR3 length: 13 residues. Written as DNA, the CDR3 is TGCGCCAGCAGCCAAGATTTGAGTTATGGCTACACCTTC. Protein sequence: CASSQDLSYGYTF.

This clone was counted once. An end of the junction differs from the germline gene, which may be a read error. This sequence joins TRBV7-2 and TRBJ1-1; 8 nucleotides match TRBD1. This CDR3 is 12 amino acids long. From germline, CDR1 is SGHTA and CDR2 FQGNSA. The CDR3: CASSLAGRGPIF. In DNA form, the CDR3 reads TGTGCCAGCAGCCTAGCAGGCAGGGGGCCAATCTTT.

This clone turned up a few times. V gene TRBV30 combines with J gene TRBJ1-4; 7 bases map to TRBD1. The CDR3 is 14 residues long. Trimming took 3 bases from V and 10 from J; bases not matched to a gene: 11. Germline V CDR1 and CDR2: GTSNPN, SVGIG (reference sequence). The CDR3 sequence is CAWRLTGQGGKLFF. The CDR3 region has the DNA TGTGCCTGGAGACTGACAGGGCAAGGCGGAAAACTGTTTTTT.

This clone appeared a single time. The chain couples TRBV5-6 to TRBJ1-2; weak D call: TRBD1 (5 bases). Germline V CDR1 and CDR2: SGHDT, YYEEEE. This CDR3 is 11 amino acids long. V lost 4 bases to trimming and J lost 12 bases, with 13 bases between them. CDR3 loop: CASSSRRDNTF. The CDR3 DNA reads as TGTGCCAGCAGCAGCCGCAGGGATAACACCTTC.

The chain links TRBV5-5 to TRBJ1-1; D is perhaps TRBD1 (5 bases). The ends were cut back, 1 base at V and 4 bases at J, with 11 bases in the middle. The CDR3 covers 14 residues. Germline V CDR1 and CDR2: SGHKS, YYEKEE (reference sequence). DNA for the CDR3: TGTGCCAGCAGCTTGCCAGGGCGAATCACTGAAGCTTTCTTT. It yields the protein CASSLPGRITEAFF.